Sequencing of this TCR beta chain was carried out in a study of cytomegalovirus exposure and HLA in healthy donors. Study-level points and caveats: What a later analysis reportedly showed was that an Asian-associated ancestry cluster had fewer N-insertions than the approximately 700-donor mean. When analyzed later, a missense DCLRE1C variant was found to be linked to TCR beta V- and J-gene trimming.

The PCR employed 60 Vbeta primers together with 13 Jbeta primers. Profiling relied on immunoSEQ multiplex PCR, and the TCRdb table lists in-frame clones only, not all of them. The table lists 100,000 to 150,000 clones, 80% of them singletons. With respect to this clone: The antigen remains unidentified.

From germline, CDR1 is MNHNS and CDR2 SASEGT. This CDR3 has 15 residues. The V and J ends lost 3 bases and 2 bases respectively, with 8 bases between them. The clonotype was recovered from a man between 40 and 49 years old in good health and CMV-seronegative. The V and J genes are TRBV6-1 and TRBJ2-6; D uncertain. Sample: PBMCs. For the CDR3, the DNA is TGTGCCAGCAGTGACAGGTCGGCTGGGGCCAACGTCCTGACTTTC. Residues: CASSDRSAGANVLTF.